This record concerns one T cell receptor (beta chain) sequence. What it binds is unknown. The data were obtained in a study of OX40 agonist ivuxolimab in advanced cancers. Study details: Males comprised roughly four fifths of the group, whose mean age was approximately 61 years (range 23 to 79).

CDR1 SNHLY and CDR2 FYNNEI come from the germline V gene. Between the trimmed V and J ends, which lost 3 bases and 7 bases, there was a span of 7 bases. The CDR3 has 13 residues. Study results and caveats: Some patients without response likewise showed low normalized clonal expansion. Clonal expansion by week 6 occurred in CD4+ and CD8+ blood T cells (at 0.1 to 3.0 mg/kg). Expansion of clones was among the lowest in partial responders at 0.1-3.0 mg/kg.

Clones were sequenced by immunoSEQ multiplex PCR, and TCRdb holds only the in-frame ones, with some missing. In the table there are approximately 90,000 clones, around nine tenths of which are singletons. The sequencing here drew on CD4+ or CD8+ T cells sorted from blood, taken in a trial of the OX40 agonist ivuxolimab. The V call is TRBV2, the J call TRBJ1-6, with D perhaps TRBD1 (5 bases). This receptor was obtained from an adult with an advanced solid tumor such as melanoma, head and neck, liver or kidney cancer. CDR3 sequence: CASSDRANSPLHF. For the CDR3, the DNA is TGTGCCAGCAGTGACAGGGCAAATTCACCCCTCCACTTT. Drawing the rest from reference TRBV2 and TRBJ1-6, the complete variable domain is EPEVTQTPSHQVTQMGQEVILRCVPISNHLYFYWYRQILGQKVEFLVSFYNNEISEKSEIFDDQFSVERPDGSNFTLKIRSTKLEDSAMYFCASSDRANSPLHFGNGTRLTVT.